This is a list of T cell receptor beta chains from one sample in a study of T cell clones after liver transplantation. Using immunoSEQ multiplex PCR, the repertoire was profiled, and TCRdb retains in-frame clones only, with some absent. The sample has around 70,000 clones, around 93% seen once. Here the sequenced sample was CD4+ T cells from blood, taken approximately 26 months after liver transplant. All receptors derive from a human patient who received a liver transplant. Some T cells could come from the graft donor. Both conserved end residues are part of each CDR3. D genes are given only for firm matches. Expanded clones are given a class, and other clones once, few, many or no size at all.

J gene | D gene | clone size | V gene | CDR3 DNA | CDR3 protein
TRBJ1-1 | . | . | TRBV4-3 | TGCGCCAGCAGCCAAGCCACCACGCACGGGTACAACACTGAAGCTTTCTTT | CASSQATTHGYNTEAFF
TRBJ1-1 | . | . | TRBV2 | TGTGCCAGCAGTGAGATGGGGCACGGCACTGAAGCTTTCTTT | CASSEMGHGTEAFF
TRBJ2-1 | TRBD2 | . | TRBV7-2 | TGTGCCAGCAGCTTAGCCAGTGGGCGGGAGGGCCGGAATGAGCAGTTCTTC | CASSLASGREGRNEQFF
TRBJ2-2 | TRBD1 | . | TRBV6-5 | TGTGCCAGCAGAAGCGGACAGGTCCACCCCGGGGAGCTGTTTTTT | CASRSGQVHPGELFF
TRBJ2-5 | TRBD1 | . | TRBV5-1 | TGCGCCAGCAGCCCTGGGACAGGGAGGGGGCAAGAGACCCAGTACTTC | CASSPGTGRGQETQYF
TRBJ2-1 | . | . | TRBV10-1 | TGCGCCAGCAGTAGGTTACAGGGCGGTGAGCAGTTCTTC | CASSRLQGGEQFF
TRBJ2-1 | . | once | TRBV19 | TGTGCCAGCCAAAACCCCCGCGGACAAATGTACAATGAGCAGTTCTTC | CASQNPRGQMYNEQFF
TRBJ2-5 | . | . | TRBV30 | TGTGCCTGGACCCAAGGGGAGACCCAGTACTTC | CAWTQGETQYF
TRBJ2-7 | TRBD1 | . | TRBV6-1 | TGTGCCAGCCAAACCACAGGGGGTGGGTACGAGCAGTACTTC | CASQTTGGGYEQYF
TRBJ2-7 | TRBD2 | . | TRBV5-1 | TGCGCCAGCAGCTCGGGGGGACTAGCGGGTGCCTACGAGCAGTACTTC | CASSSGGLAGAYEQYF
TRBJ2-1 | TRBD2 | . | TRBV27 | TGTGCCAGCAGCACTAGCGGTACCTACAATGAGCAGTTCTTC | CASSTSGTYNEQFF
TRBJ1-5 | . | . | TRBV5-1 | TGCGCCAGCAGCTTGGGCGGATATAGCAATCAGCCCCAGCATTTT | CASSLGGYSNQPQHF
TRBJ2-3 | TRBD2 | . | TRBV7-9 | TGTGCCAGCAGCTTGCCCCTTACTAGCGGGAGCGGGGTAGATACGCAGTATTTT | CASSLPLTSGSGVDTQYF
TRBJ1-5 | . | . | TRBV10-2 | TGCGCCAGCAGTGTGACACATTATAGCAATCAGCCCCAGCATTTT | CASSVTHYSNQPQHF
TRBJ1-5 | . | . | TRBV6-6 | TGTGCCAGCAGTAAACAGGGTCTCGGCAATCAGCCCCAGCATTTT | CASSKQGLGNQPQHF
TRBJ2-1 | . | . | TRBV19 | TGTGCCAGTAGTAAGACGACTGAGTCCTTCAATGAGCAGTTCTTC | CASSKTTESFNEQFF
TRBJ2-1 | TRBD2 | . | TRBV7-9 | TGTGCCAGCAGCTTAGACGGGAGGACCTACAATGAGCAGTTCTTC | CASSLDGRTYNEQFF
TRBJ2-7 | TRBD1 | . | TRBV5-1 | TGCGCCAGCAGCTTAACAGGGGACCCCCTCTACGAGCAGTACTTC | CASSLTGDPLYEQYF
TRBJ2-2 | . | . | TRBV28 | TGTGCCAGCAGTTTAGCGGGAATACCCGGGGAGCTGTTTTTT | CASSLAGIPGELFF
TRBJ2-7 | . | . | TRBV29-1 | TGCAGCGTTGTAGGGGACGGAGGGGCCTATGACTTC | CSVVGDGGAYDF
TRBJ2-2 | . | . | TRBV5-6 | TGTGCCAGCAGCTTGGTTGTGAGGAGGGGCACCGGGGAGCTGTTTTTT | CASSLVVRRGTGELFF
TRBJ1-1 | TRBD1 | . | TRBV7-9 | TGTGCCAGCAGCTTTTCGACAGGGGAAGCTTTCTTT | CASSFSTGEAFF
TRBJ2-5 | . | . | TRBV29-1 | TGCAGCGTTGAAGCGCGCACTAATGGGGAGACCCAGTACTTC | CSVEARTNGETQYF
TRBJ1-1 | . | . | TRBV4-2 | TGTGCCAGCAGCCAAGCAAGGTCCTATTTTCCTGAAGCTTTCTTT | CASSQARSYFPEAFF
TRBJ1-2 | TRBD1 | . | TRBV4-2 | TGTGCCAGCAGCCCGGACAGGGTTGGTTCCCAATATGGCTACACCTTC | CASSPDRVGSQYGYTF
TRBJ2-5 | TRBD1 | . | TRBV9 | TGTGCCAGCAGCGTAGGACAAGGGGGCATCGGAGAGACCCAGTACTTC | CASSVGQGGIGETQYF
TRBJ2-7 | . | . | TRBV7-6 | TGTGCCAGCAGCTTAAAACCCGCTGATGGGCAGTACTTC | CASSLKPADGQYF
TRBJ2-1 | TRBD2 | once | TRBV12-5 | TGTGCTAGCGGACTAGCGGGAGCTTTGGAGCAGTTCTTC | CASGLAGALEQFF
TRBJ2-1 | TRBD2 | . | TRBV11-2 | TGTGCCAGCAGCCCAAGACTAGCGGGGTTCGATGAGCAGTTCTTC | CASSPRLAGFDEQFF
TRBJ1-5 | TRBD1 | . | TRBV28 | TGTGCCAGCAGCCCAGGGGGGGGCAATCAGCCCCAGCATTTT | CASSPGGGNQPQHF
TRBJ1-6 | . | . | TRBV6-5 | TGTGCCAGCAGTTACCATTTTAATTCACCCCTCCACTTT | CASSYHFNSPLHF
TRBJ2-7 | TRBD1 | . | TRBV6-5 | TGTGCCAGCACCGACAGGGCCCTACCGTTACAGTACTTC | CASTDRALPLQYF